This is a list of T cell receptor beta chains from one sample in a study of CD8 T cells in Susac syndrome. TCRdb called the immunoSEQ multiplex PCR reads again in MiXCR, with one record for every CDR3 protein. The table has about 240,000 distinct CDR3 sequences, 90% to 97% seen once. Material for sequencing was CD4+ T cells from PBMCs. Receptor source: a human donor with Susac syndrome. Each CDR3 is given with its conserved first and last residue. A D gene is named only where the DNA matches it firmly. A clone size is listed for some rows: how often the clone was seen (once, few, many), or a class if it is expanded.

d_gene | j_gene | abundance | v_gene | CDR3nt | CDR3aa
TRBD1 | TRBJ1-1 | once | TRBV7-3 | TGTGCCAGCAGCCTTACGCCCGGACAGGGGGCTAGAGCTTTCTTT | CASSLTPGQGARAFF
NA | TRBJ1-1 | NA | TRBV6-5 | TGTGCCAGCACCGACGGTGGGGCAGGGGCTGCTTTCTTT | CASTDGGAGAAFF
NA | TRBJ1-4 | NA | TRBV25-1 | TGTGCCAGCAGGGACAGAGCAACTAATGAAAAACTGTTTTTT | CASRDRATNEKLFF
NA | TRBJ1-1 | once | TRBV7-3 | TGTGCCAGCAGCCCGAATGGGAACACTGAAGCTTTCTTT | CASSPNGNTEAFF
TRBD2 | TRBJ2-7 | NA | TRBV15 | TGTGCCACCAGCAGGCTACTAGCGGGTCTCCCAGAGCAGTACTTC | CATSRLLAGLPEQYF
TRBD1 | TRBJ2-5 | NA | TRBV4-1 | TGCGCCAGCAGCCAAGATCAGGGGGCGATGACCCAGTACTTC | CASSQDQGAMTQYF
TRBD1 | TRBJ1-4 | NA | TRBV14 | TGTGCCAGCAGCTTCCGGACAGGGTGGAGTGAAAAACTGTTTTTT | CASSFRTGWSEKLFF
NA | TRBJ2-3 | NA | TRBV29-1 | TGCAGCGTGTCAGGATTACAGGGAAGCGGCACAGATACGCAGTATTTT | CSVSGLQGSGTDTQYF
NA | TRBJ2-1 | NA | TRBV27 | TGTGCCAGCAGTCGTGAGGAGCAGTTCTTC | CASSREEQFF
NA | TRBJ2-1 | NA | TRBV27 | TGTGCCAGCAGTCCAATAGAAGGGGAGCAGTTCTTC | CASSPIEGEQFF
TRBD2 | TRBJ2-1 | NA | TRBV9 | TGTGCCAGCAGCGTAGCACTAGCGGCCTACAATGAGCAGTTCTTC | CASSVALAAYNEQFF
NA | TRBJ1-2 | NA | TRBV29-1 | TGCAGAGCGGGGGGGACATCCTATGGCTACACCTTC | CRAGGTSYGYTF
TRBD2 | TRBJ2-2 | NA | TRBV4-2 | TGTGCCAGCAGCCGGATAGCCAAGATGGGGGGAGCTAGCGGGAGTTCGCCCGGGGAGCTGTTTTTT | CASSRIAKMGGASGSSPGELFF
NA | TRBJ2-7 | NA | TRBV11-2 | TGTGCCAGCAACACCCACTACGAGCAGTACTTC | CASNTHYEQYF
NA | TRBJ1-5 | NA | TRBV7-9 | TGTGCCAGCAGCCCCGGGACCCAGCCCCAGCATTTT | CASSPGTQPQHF
NA | TRBJ1-2 | NA | TRBV6-2/TRBV6-3 | TGTGTCCCGAGGTTGGGGTGGAGGCATGGCTACACCTTC | CVPRLGWRHGYTF
NA | TRBJ1-1 | once | TRBV20-1 | TGCAGTGCTTTCCCCAGGGGACGAATGATGAACACTGAAGCTTTCTTT | CSAFPRGRMMNTEAFF
NA | TRBJ2-7 | NA | TRBV7-6 | TGTGCCAGCAGCTCTAGTGGCGAGCAGTACTTC | CASSSSGEQYF
NA | TRBJ1-1 | NA | TRBV20-1 | TGCAGTGCCGAGAAGGGACAAGGGAGAGCTGAAGCTTTCTTT | CSAEKGQGRAEAFF
NA | TRBJ2-1 | NA | TRBV2 | TGTGCCGGTCAGGGTACGGGGGCGGCGAGGTTCAATGAGCAGTTCTTC | CAGQGTGAARFNEQFF
TRBD2 | TRBJ2-2 | NA | TRBV6-5 | TGTGCCAGCAGTTACTCAGTTACTAGCGGGACTATGCGGACCGGGGAGCTGTTTTTT | CASSYSVTSGTMRTGELFF
NA | TRBJ1-1 | NA | TRBV20-1 | TGCAGTGCCCAATTTCGGAGAGGGACTGAAGCTTTCTTT | CSAQFRRGTEAFF
NA | TRBJ2-7 | NA | TRBV28 | TGTGCCAGCAGCCGGGTTGTGGGGTTTACCTACGAGCAGTACTTC | CASSRVVGFTYEQYF
NA | TRBJ1-1 | once | TRBV20-1 | TGCAGTGCTAGAGATGCCCTCCGAAAGAACACTGAAGCTTTCTTT | CSARDALRKNTEAFF